This TCR beta chain was sequenced in a study of blood T cells in healthy people across ages. General study results and limits: A strong correlation was found between TCR beta diversity and the percentage of naive T cells.

Germline values: CDR1 SEHNR, CDR2 FQNEAQ (reference sequence). Losses at the gene ends were 9 bases for V and 7 bases for J; bases not matched to a gene: 3. The CDR3 totals 13 residues. At least ten counts were recorded for this clonotype. Its target is unknown. The use of a sample-barcoded 5' primer and a J-beta primer mix characterized a second PCR of roughly 7 to 11 cycles. TCRdb re-derived calls from the 5' RACE reads in MiXCR, one entry per CDR3 protein. Counted here are 800,000 to 1,300,000 distinct CDR3 sequences, under 30% occurring once; the ten biggest clones make up 0.65% to 0.95%. These sequences were also reported in another study, on T cells of mothers and their children.

The receptor comes from a girl under 10 years old in good health. The J gene is TRBJ2-1, the V gene TRBV7-9; 13 bases are shared with TRBD2. The sequencing input was blood. CDR3 sequence reads: CARWGLAGNEQFF. In nucleotides, the CDR3 is TGTGCCAGGTGGGGACTAGCGGGAAATGAGCAGTTCTTC.